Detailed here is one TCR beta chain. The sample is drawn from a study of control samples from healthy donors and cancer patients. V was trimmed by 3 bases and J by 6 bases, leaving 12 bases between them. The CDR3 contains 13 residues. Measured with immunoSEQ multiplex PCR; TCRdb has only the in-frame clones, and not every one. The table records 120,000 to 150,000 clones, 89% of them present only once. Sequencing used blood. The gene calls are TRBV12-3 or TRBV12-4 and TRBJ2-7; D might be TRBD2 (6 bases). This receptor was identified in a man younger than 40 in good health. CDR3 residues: CASSFKEGSEQYF. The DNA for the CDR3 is TGTGCCAGCAGTTTTAAGGAGGGGAGCGAGCAGTACTTC.